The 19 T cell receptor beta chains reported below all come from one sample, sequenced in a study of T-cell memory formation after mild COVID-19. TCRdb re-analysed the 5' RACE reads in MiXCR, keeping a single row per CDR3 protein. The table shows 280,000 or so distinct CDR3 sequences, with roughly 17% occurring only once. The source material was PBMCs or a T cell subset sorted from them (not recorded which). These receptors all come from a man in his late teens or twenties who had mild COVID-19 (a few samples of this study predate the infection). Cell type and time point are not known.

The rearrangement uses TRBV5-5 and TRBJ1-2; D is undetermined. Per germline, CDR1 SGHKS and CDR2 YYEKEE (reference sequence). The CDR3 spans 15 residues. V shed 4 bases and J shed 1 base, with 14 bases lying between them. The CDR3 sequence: CASSPAGIDNYGYTF. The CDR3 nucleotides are TGTGCCAGCAGCCCGGCGGGGATTGATAACTATGGCTACACCTTC.

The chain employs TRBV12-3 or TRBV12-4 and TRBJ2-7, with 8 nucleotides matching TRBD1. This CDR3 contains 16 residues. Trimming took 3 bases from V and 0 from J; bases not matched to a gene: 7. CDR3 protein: CASSFPRGPYSYEQYF. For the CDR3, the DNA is TGTGCCAGCAGTTTTCCCAGGGGGCCCTACTCCTACGAGCAGTACTTC.

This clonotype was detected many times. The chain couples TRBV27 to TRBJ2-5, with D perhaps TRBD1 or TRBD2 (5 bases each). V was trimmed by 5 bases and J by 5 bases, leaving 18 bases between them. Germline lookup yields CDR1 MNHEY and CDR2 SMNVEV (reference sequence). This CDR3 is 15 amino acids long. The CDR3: CASSPWLGTGETQYF. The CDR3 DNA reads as TGTGCCAGCAGTCCTTGGCTGGGGACGGGTGAGACCCAGTACTTC.

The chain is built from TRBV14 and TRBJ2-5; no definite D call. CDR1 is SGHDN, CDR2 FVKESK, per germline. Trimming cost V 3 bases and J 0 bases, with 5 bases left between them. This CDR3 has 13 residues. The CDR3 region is CASSQFYQETQYF. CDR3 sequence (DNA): TGTGCCAGCAGCCAGTTTTACCAAGAGACCCAGTACTTC.

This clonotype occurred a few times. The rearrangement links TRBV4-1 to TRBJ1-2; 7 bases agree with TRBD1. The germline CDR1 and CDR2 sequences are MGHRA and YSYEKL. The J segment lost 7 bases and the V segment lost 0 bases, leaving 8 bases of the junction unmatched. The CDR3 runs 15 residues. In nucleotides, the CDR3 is TGCGCCAGCAGCCAAGAACAGGGGATGATTGTTGGCTACACCTTC. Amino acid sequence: CASSQEQGMIVGYTF.

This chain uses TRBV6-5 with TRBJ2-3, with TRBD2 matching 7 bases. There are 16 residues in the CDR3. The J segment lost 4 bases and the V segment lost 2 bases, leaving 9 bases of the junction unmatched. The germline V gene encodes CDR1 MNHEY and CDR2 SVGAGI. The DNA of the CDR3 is TGTGCCAGCAGTTACCAGTCGGCGAGCGGGGCAGATACGCAGTATTTT. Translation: CASSYQSASGADTQYF.

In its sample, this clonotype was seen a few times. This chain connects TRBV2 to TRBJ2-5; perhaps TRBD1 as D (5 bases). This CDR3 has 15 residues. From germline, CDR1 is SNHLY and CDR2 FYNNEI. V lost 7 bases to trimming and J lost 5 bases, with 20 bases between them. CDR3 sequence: CASMTVRPLEETQYF. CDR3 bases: TGTGCCAGCATGACAGTCAGGCCCTTGGAGGAGACCCAGTACTTC.

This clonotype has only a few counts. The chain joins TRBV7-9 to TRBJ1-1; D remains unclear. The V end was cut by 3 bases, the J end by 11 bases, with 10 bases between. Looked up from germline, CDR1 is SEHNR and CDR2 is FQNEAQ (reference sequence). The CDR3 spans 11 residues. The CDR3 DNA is TGTGCCAGCAGCTTGCGTAACGTGGCTTTCTTT. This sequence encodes CASSLRNVAFF.

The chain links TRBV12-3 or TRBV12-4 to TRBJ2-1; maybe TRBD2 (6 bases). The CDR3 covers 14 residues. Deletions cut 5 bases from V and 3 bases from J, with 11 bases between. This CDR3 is CASSAGPVYNEQFF. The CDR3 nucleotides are TGTGCCAGCAGTGCGGGGCCCGTCTACAATGAGCAGTTCTTC.

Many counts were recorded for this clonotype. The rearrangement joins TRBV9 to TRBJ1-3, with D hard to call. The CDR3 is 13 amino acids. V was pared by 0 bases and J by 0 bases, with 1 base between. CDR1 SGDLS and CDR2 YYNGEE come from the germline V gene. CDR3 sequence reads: CASSVGSGNTIYF. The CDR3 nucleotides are TGTGCCAGCAGCGTAGGCTCTGGAAACACCATATATTTT.

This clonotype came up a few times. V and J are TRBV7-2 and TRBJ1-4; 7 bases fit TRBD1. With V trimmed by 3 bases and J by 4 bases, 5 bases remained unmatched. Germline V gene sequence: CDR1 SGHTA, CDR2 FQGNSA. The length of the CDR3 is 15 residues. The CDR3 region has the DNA TGTGCCAGCAGCTTGAAGACAGGGATTAATGAAAAACTGTTTTTT. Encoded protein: CASSLKTGINEKLFF.

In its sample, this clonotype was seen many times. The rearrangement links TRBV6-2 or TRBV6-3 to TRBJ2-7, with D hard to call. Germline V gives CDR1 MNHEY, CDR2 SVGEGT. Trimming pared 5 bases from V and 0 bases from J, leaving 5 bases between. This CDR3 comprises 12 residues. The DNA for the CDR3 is TGTGCCAGCAGTCCGGTCTCCTACGAGCAGTACTTC. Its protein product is CASSPVSYEQYF.

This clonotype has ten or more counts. CDR3 DNA sequence: TGTGCCAGCAGTGACGGGGGGCCCAGCACAGATACGCAGTATTTT. Translated: CASSDGGPSTDTQYF. The genes are TRBV2 and TRBJ2-3, with D possibly matching TRBD2 (7 bases). The germline V gene has CDR1 SNHLY and CDR2 FYNNEI. The germline V and J ends were trimmed by 3 bases and 0 bases, with 10 bases remaining between them. CDR3 length: 15 amino acids.

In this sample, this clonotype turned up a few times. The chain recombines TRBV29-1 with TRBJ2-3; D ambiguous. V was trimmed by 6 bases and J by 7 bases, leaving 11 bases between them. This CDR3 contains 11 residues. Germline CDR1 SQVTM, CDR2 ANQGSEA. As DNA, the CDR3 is TGCAGCGTCCGAACTGGTAATACGCAGTATTTT. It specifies CSVRTGNTQYF.

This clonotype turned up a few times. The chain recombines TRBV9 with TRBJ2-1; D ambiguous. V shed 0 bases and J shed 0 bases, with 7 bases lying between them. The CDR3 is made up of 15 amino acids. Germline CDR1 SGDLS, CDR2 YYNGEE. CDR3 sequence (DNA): TGTGCCAGCAGCGTAGCTCGAAGCTCCTACAATGAGCAGTTCTTC. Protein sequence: CASSVARSSYNEQFF.

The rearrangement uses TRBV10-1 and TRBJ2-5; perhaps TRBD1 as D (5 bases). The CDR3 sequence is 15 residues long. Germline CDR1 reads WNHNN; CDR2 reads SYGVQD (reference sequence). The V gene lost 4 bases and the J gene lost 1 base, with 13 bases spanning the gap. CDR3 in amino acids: CASSATQDTQETQYF. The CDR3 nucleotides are TGCGCCAGCAGTGCCACACAGGACACCCAAGAGACCCAGTACTTC.

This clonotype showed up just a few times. The CDR3 DNA reads TGTGCCAGCAGTGGGTCAGGGGGCCTCTATAATTCACCCCTCCACTTT. Its protein product is CASSGSGGLYNSPLHF. This chain links TRBV25-1 with TRBJ1-6, with 8 nucleotides matching TRBD1. Germline assignment: CDR1 MGHDK and CDR2 SYGVNS. The CDR3 has 16 amino acids. V dropped 4 bases and J dropped 3; count of bases not matched to a gene: 5.

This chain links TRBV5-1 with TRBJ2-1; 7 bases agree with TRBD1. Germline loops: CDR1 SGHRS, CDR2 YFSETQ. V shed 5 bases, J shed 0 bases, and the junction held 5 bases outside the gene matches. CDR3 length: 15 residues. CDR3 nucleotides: TGCGCCAGCAGTGGCTGGGACAGCTCCTACAATGAGCAGTTCTTC. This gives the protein CASSGWDSSYNEQFF.

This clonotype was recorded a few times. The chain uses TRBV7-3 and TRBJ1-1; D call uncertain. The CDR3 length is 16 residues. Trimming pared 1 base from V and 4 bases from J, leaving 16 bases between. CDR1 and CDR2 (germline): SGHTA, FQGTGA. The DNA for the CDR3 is TGTGCCAGCAGCTTAAATGCCGCGAAAATGGGCACTGAAGCTTTCTTT. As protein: CASSLNAAKMGTEAFF.